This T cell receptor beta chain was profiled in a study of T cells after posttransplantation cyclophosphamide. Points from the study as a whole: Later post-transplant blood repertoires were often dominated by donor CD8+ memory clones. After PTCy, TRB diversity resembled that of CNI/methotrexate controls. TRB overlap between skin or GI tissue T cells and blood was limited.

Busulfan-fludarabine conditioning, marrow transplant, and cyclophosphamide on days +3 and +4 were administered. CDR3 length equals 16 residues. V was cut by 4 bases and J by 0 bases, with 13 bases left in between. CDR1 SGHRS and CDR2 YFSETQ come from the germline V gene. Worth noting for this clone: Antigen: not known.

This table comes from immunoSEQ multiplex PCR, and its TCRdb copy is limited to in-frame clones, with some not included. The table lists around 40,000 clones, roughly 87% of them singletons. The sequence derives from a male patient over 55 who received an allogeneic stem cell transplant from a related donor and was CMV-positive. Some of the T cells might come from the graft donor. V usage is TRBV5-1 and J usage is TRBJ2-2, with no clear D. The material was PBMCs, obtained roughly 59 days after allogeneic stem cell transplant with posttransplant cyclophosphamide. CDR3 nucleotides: TGCGCCAGCAGCCCCCAGGCACTGGCGAACACCGGGGAGCTGTTTTTT. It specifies CASSPQALANTGELFF.